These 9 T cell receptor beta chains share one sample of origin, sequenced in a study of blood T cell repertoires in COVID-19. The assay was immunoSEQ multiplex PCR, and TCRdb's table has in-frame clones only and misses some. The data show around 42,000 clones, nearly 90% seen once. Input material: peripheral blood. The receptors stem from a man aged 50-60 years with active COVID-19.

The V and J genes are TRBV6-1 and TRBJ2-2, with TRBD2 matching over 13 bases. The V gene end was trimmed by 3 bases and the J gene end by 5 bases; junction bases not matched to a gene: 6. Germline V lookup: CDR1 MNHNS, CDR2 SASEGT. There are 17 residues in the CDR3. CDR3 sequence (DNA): TGTGCCAGCAGTGACAGCGGGACTAGCGGGGATACCGGGGAGCTGTTTTTT. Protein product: CASSDSGTSGDTGELFF.

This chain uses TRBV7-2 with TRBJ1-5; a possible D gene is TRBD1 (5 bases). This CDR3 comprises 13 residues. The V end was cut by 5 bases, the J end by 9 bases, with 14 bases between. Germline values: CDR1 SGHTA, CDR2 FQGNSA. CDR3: CASSPKGDRPQHF. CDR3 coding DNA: TGTGCCAGCAGCCCAAAAGGGGATCGGCCCCAGCATTTT. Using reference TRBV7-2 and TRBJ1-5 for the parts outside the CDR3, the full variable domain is GAGVSQSPSNKVTEKGKDVELRCDPISGHTALYWYRQSLGQGLEFLIYFQGNSAPDKSGLPSDRFSAERTGGSVSTLTIQRTQQEDSAVYLCASSPKGDRPQHFGDGTRLSIL.

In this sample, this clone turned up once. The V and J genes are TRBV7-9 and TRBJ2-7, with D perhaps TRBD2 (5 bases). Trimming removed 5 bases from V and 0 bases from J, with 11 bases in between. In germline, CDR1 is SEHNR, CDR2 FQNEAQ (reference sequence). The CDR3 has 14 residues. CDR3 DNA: TGTGCCAGCAGCCGAACTAGTATCTCCTACGAGCAGTACTTC. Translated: CASSRTSISYEQYF.

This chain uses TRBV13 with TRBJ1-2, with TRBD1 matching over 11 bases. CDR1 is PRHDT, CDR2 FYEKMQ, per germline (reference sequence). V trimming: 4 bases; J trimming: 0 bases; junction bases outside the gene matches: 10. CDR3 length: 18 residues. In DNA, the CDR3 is TGTGCCAGCAGCTATACCGGGACAGGGGGATTGACTAACTATGGCTACACCTTC. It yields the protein CASSYTGTGGLTNYGYTF.

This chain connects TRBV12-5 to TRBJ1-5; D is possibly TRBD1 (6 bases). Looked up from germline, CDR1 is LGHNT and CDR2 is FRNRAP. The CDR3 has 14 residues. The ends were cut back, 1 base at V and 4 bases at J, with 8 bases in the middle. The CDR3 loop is CASGLGQGNQPQHF. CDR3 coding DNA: TGTGCTAGTGGTTTGGGCCAGGGGAATCAGCCCCAGCATTTT.

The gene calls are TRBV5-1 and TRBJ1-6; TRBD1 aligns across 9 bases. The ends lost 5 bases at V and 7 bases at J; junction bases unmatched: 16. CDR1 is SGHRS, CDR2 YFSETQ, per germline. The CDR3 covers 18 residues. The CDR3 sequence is CASRPGTGTFSTNSPLHF. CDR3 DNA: TGCGCCAGCAGACCCGGGACAGGGACCTTTTCTACCAATTCACCCCTCCACTTT.

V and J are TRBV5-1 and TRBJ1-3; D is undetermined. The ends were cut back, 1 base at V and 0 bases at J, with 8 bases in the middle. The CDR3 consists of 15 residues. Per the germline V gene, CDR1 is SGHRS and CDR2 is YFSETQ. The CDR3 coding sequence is TGCGCCAGCAGCTTGAATCGGTTCTCTGGAAACACCATATATTTT. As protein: CASSLNRFSGNTIYF.

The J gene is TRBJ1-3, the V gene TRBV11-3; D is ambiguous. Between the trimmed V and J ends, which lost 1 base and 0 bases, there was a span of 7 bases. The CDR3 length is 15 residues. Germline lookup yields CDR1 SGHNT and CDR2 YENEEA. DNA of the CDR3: TGTGCCAGCAGCTTAGGTGGCGGCTCTGGAAACACCATATATTTT. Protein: CASSLGGGSGNTIYF.

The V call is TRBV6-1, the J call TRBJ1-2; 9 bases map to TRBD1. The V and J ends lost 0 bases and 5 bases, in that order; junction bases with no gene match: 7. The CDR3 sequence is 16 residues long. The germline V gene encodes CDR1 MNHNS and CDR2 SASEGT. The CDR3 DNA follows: TGTGCCAGCAGTGAAGCGGCGGGACAGGGAAATTATGGCTACACCTTC. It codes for CASSEAAGQGNYGYTF.